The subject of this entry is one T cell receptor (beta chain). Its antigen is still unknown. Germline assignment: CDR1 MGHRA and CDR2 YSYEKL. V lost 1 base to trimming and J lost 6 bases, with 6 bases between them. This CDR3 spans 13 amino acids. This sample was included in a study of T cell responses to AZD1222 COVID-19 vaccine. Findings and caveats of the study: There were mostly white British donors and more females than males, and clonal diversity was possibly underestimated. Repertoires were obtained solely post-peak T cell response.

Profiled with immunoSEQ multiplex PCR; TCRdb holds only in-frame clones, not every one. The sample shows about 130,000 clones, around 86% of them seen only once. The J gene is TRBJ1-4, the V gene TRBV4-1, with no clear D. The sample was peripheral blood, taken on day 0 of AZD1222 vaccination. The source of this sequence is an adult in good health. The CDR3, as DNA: TGCGCCAGCAGCCAAGGGTGGGATGAAAAACTGTTTTTT. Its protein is CASSQGWDEKLFF.